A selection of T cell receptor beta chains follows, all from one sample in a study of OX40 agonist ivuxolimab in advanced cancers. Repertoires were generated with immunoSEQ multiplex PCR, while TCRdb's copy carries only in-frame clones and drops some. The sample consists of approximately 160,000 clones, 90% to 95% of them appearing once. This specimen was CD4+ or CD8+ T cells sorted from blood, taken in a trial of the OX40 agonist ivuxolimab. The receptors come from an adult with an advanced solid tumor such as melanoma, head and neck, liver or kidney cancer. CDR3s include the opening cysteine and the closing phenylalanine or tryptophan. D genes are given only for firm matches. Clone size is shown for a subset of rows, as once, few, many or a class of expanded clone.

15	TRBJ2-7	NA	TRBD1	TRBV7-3	TGTGCCAGCAGCTTAAGGGCGGGACAGGGTTTCGAGCAGTACTTC	CASSLRAGQGFEQYF
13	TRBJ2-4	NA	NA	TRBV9	TGTGCCAGCAGCGTAGATAGGGGAAACATTCAGTACTTC	CASSVDRGNIQYF
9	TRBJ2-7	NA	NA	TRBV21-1	TGTGCCAGCACCTACGAGCAGTACTTC	CASTYEQYF
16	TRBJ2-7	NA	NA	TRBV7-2	TGTGCCAGCAGCTTACAAAGGGACCCGCGGGGATACGAGCAGTACTTC	CASSLQRDPRGYEQYF
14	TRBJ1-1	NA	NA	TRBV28	TGTGCCAGCACCCAAAGGGGGGGTAACACTGAAGCTTTCTTT	CASTQRGGNTEAFF
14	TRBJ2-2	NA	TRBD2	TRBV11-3	TGTGCCAGCACCGCGGGAGGAAACACCGGGGAGCTGTTTTTT	CASTAGGNTGELFF
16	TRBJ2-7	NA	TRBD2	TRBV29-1	TGCAGCGTTGGGGGGGGAGGACTAGCGACCCCCTACGAGCAGTACTTC	CSVGGGGLATPYEQYF
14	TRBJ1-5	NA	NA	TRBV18	TGTGCCAGCTCACCAAGGTTGGCCAATCAGCCCCAGCATTTT	CASSPRLANQPQHF
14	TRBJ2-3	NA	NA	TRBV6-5	TGTGCCAGCAACAAGGGGATAGGGGCAGATACGCAGTATTTT	CASNKGIGADTQYF
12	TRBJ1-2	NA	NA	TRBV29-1	TGCAGCGTTGAACCCGACAGAGGCGGCTACACCTTC	CSVEPDRGGYTF
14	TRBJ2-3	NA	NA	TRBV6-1	TGTGCCAGCAGTGTACTCCCTAGCACAGATACGCAGTATTTT	CASSVLPSTDTQYF
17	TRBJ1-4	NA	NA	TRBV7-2	TGTGCCAGCACCCCGCCCGGTAGCAGCGCAACTAATGAAAAACTGTTTTTT	CASTPPGSSATNEKLFF
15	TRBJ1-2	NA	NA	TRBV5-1	TGCGCCAGCAGCTTGGATGGGGGAAGGAACTATGGCTACACCTTC	CASSLDGGRNYGYTF
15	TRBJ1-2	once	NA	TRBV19	TGTGCCAGTAGTATAGATGGGACGTCAGGCTATGGCTACACCTTC	CASSIDGTSGYGYTF
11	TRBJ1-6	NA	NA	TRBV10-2	TGCGCCACCGCGAACAGGGATCCCCTCCACTTT	CATANRDPLHF
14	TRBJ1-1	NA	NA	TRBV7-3	TGTGCCAGCAGCTTAGGACATACGAACACTGAAGCTTTCTTT	CASSLGHTNTEAFF
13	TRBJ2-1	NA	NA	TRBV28	TGTGCCAGTTGGCGGAATACCTACAATGAGCAGTTCTTC	CASWRNTYNEQFF
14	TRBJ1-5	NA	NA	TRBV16	TGTGCCAGCAGCTGGACATTACAAAATCAGCCCCAGCATTTT	CASSWTLQNQPQHF
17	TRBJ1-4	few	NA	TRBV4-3	TGCGCCAGCAGCCAAGATCTAGGGGGGGCGCCTAATGAAAAACTGTTTTTT	CASSQDLGGAPNEKLFF
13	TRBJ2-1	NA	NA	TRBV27	TGTGCCAGTCGTGGCGGAGGGTACAATGAGCAGTTCTTC	CASRGGGYNEQFF
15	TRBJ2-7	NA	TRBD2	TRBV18	TGTGCCAGCTCACCCCGGACTAGCGGGACCTACGAGCAGTACTTC	CASSPRTSGTYEQYF
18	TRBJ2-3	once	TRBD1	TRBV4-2	TGTGCCAGCAGCCAAGATCCCAAACAGGGGGCTAGCACAGATACGCAGTATTTT	CASSQDPKQGASTDTQYF
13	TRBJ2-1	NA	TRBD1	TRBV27	TGTGCCAGCAGTTTTGACAGGGCTTATGAGCAGTTCTTC	CASSFDRAYEQFF
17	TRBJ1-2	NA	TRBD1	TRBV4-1	TGCGCCAGCAGCCAAGCGCGGACAGGGGCCGGGGACTATGGCTACACCTTC	CASSQARTGAGDYGYTF
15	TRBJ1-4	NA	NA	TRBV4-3	TGCGCCAGCAGCCAAGATACGGAGGTTAATGAAAAACTGTTTTTT	CASSQDTEVNEKLFF
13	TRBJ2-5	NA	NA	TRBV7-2	TGTGCCAGCTTAGGGGGGCTTGGGGAGACCCAGTACTTC	CASLGGLGETQYF
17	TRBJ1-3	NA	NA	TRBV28	TGTGCCAGCAGTTTAGGGGGCAGGGGAAGCTCTGGAAACACCATATATTTT	CASSLGGRGSSGNTIYF
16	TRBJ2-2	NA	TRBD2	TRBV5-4	TGTGCCAGCAGCTTGGCGACTAGCGGGGGGGCCGGGGAGCTGTTTTTT	CASSLATSGGAGELFF
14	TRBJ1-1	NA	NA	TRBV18	TGTGCCAGCTCAACCTTAGAGGGAAACACTGAAGCTTTCTTT	CASSTLEGNTEAFF
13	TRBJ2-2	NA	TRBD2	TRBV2	TGTGCCACGACTAGCGACTACACCGGGGAGCTGTTTTTT	CATTSDYTGELFF
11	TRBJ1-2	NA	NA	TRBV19	TGTGCCAGTGGTGAATACTATGGCTACACCTTC	CASGEYYGYTF
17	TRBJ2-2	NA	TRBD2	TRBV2	TGTGCCAGCAGTCACCCGGGGACTAGCGGGAGTGGCGGGGAGCTGTTTTTT	CASSHPGTSGSGGELFF
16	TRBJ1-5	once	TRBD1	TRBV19	TGTGCCAGTAGTCCCCTCAGGGGGCAAAGCAATCAGCCCCAGCATTTT	CASSPLRGQSNQPQHF
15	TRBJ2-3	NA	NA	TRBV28	TGTGCCAGCAGTTTCAGTGGGAGTAGGGCAGATACGCAGTATTTT	CASSFSGSRADTQYF
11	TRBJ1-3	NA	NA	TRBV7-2	TGTGCCAGCAGCTTAGGATACACCATATATTTT	CASSLGYTIYF
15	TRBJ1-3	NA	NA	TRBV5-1	TGCGCCAGCAGCTTGGGGTCTTCTGGTGGAAACACCATATATTTT	CASSLGSSGGNTIYF
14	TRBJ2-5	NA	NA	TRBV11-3	TGTGCCAGCAGCTTGGGGGTCGATGGAGAGACCCAGTACTTC	CASSLGVDGETQYF
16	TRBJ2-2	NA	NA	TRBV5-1	TGCGCCAGCAGCCAGGGTAGTAGGGCCAACACCGGGGAGCTGTTTTTT	CASSQGSRANTGELFF
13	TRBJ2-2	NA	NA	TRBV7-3	TGTGCCAGCAGCCAGACAGACACCGGGGAGCTGTTTTTT	CASSQTDTGELFF
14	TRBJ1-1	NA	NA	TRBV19	TGTGCCAGTAGTATAGGTTACCTGAACACTGAAGCTTTCTTT	CASSIGYLNTEAFF
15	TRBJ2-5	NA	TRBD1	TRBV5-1	TGCGCCAGCAGCTTGGCCGGGACAGACCAAGAGACCCAGTACTTC	CASSLAGTDQETQYF
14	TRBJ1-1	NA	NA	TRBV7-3	TGTGCCAGCAGTCCCTCCAACGCGAACACTGAAGCTTTCTTT	CASSPSNANTEAFF
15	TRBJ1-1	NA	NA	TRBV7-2	TGTGCCAGCAGCTTACAAGTAGGGTTGAACACTGAAGCTTTCTTT	CASSLQVGLNTEAFF
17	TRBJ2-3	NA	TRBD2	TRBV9	TGTGCCAGCAGCGTCACACCCGGGACTAGCGGCACAGATACGCAGTATTTT	CASSVTPGTSGTDTQYF
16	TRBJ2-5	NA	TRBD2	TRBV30	TGTGCCTGGAGTTCCGGACTAGCGGGAGTTGGCGAGACCCAGTACTTC	CAWSSGLAGVGETQYF
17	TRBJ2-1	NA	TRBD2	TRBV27	TGTGCCAGCAAGGGGGGCCAGGGACCCGGGAGGGATAATGAGCAGTTCTTC	CASKGGQGPGRDNEQFF
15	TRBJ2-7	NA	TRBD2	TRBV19	TGTGCCAGCGGATCTGGGACTACCAATACCTACGAGCAGTACTTC	CASGSGTTNTYEQYF